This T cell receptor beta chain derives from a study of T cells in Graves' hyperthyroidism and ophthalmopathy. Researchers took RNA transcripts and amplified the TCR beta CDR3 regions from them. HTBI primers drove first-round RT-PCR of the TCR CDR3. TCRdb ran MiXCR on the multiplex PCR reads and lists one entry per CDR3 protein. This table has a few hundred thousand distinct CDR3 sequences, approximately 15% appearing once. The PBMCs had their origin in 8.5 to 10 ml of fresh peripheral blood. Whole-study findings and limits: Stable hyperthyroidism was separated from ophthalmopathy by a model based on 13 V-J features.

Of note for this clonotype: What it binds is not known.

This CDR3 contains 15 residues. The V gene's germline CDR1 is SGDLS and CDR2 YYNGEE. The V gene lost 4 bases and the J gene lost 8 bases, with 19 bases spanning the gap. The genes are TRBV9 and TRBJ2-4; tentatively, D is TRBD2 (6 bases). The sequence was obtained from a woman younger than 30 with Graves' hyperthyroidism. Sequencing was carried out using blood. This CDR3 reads CASSPPGEGAHIQYF. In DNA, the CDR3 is TGTGCCAGCAGCCCACCGGGAGAAGGCGCACACATTCAGTACTTC.